This TCR beta chain stems from a study of T-cell memory formation after mild COVID-19. Regarding the study as a whole: Of the contracting clones, CD4+ ones lay mainly in CM and EM, and CD8+ ones in EMRA.

TCRdb analysed the 5' RACE reads with MiXCR anew, one entry per CDR3 protein. The sample yields about 320,000 distinct CDR3 sequences, more than 13% seen once. The CDR3 consists of 14 residues. The junction had 4 bases not matched to a gene; V was cut back by 8 bases and J by 3 bases. The germline CDR1 and CDR2 sequences are SGHTA and FQGNSA. A remark on this clonotype: Its antigen is as yet unknown.

The TCR comes from a man aged 18 to 30 who had mild COVID-19 (a few samples of this study predate the infection). Cell type and time point are not known. The chain uses TRBV7-2 and TRBJ1-1, with 12 bases fitting TRBD1. Input material: PBMCs or a T cell subset sorted from them (not recorded which). CDR3 protein: CASGDRGLDTEAFF. In DNA, the CDR3 is TGTGCCAGCGGGGACAGGGGGCTGGACACTGAAGCTTTCTTT. Variable domain in full (rest from reference TRBV7-2 and TRBJ1-1): GAGVSQSPSNKVTEKGKDVELRCDPISGHTALYWYRQSLGQGLEFLIYFQGNSAPDKSGLPSDRFSAERTGGSVSTLTIQRTQQEDSAVYLCASGDRGLDTEAFFGQGTRLTVV.